Below are 28 T cell receptor beta chains sequenced from a single sample in a study of blood T cell repertoires in COVID-19. TCRdb's copy holds only in-frame clones and misses some; the assay was immunoSEQ multiplex PCR. The sample holds 95,000 to 150,000 clones, around four fifths seen once. Sequenced sample: peripheral blood. These receptors were taken from a man aged 55 to 69 with active or convalescent COVID-19.

The chain has TRBV7-3 and TRBJ2-2, with D possibly matching TRBD1 (5 bases). The CDR3 consists of 14 residues. The V gene lost 5 bases and the J gene lost 3 bases, with 10 bases spanning the gap. Germline CDR1 and CDR2: SGHTA and FQGTGA. In DNA form, the CDR3 reads TGTGCCAGCAGCCTCGACAGATACACCGGGGAGCTGTTTTTT. This translates into CASSLDRYTGELFF.

The chain uses TRBV29-1 and TRBJ2-5; D possibly corresponds to TRBD1 (5 bases). CDR1 and CDR2 (germline): SQVTM, ANQGSEA. Trimming left V 2 bases short and J 2 bases short, with 6 bases between. CDR3 length: 12 amino acids. CDR3 sequence: CSVESGQETQYF. DNA of the CDR3: TGCAGCGTTGAATCAGGGCAAGAGACCCAGTACTTC.

The V and J genes are TRBV3-1 (or the pseudogene TRBV3-2) and TRBJ2-3, with 8 bases fitting TRBD2. This CDR3 has 13 amino acids. Germline CDR1 is LGHDT and CDR2 is YNNKEL (reference sequence). The trim removed 4 bases at V and 3 bases at J, leaving 0 bases unmatched. CDR3 coding DNA: TGTGCCAGCAGCCGACTAGCGACAGATACGCAGTATTTT. This translates into CASSRLATDTQYF.

The genes are TRBV7-2 and TRBJ1-1; TRBD1 matches 7 bases. The CDR3 consists of 13 residues. After removal of 4 bases from V and 4 bases from J, the junction contained 3 bases not matched to a gene. CDR1 SGHTA and CDR2 FQGNSA come from the germline V gene. CDR3 nucleotide sequence: TGTGCCAGCAGCTCGCAGGGGGGCACTGAAGCTTTCTTT. Its translation is CASSSQGGTEAFF.

The chain employs TRBV19 and TRBJ1-4, with 10 nucleotides matching TRBD1. The CDR3 length is 16 residues. V was pared by 0 bases and J by 8 bases, with 6 bases of the junction left unmatched. The V gene's germline CDR1 is LNHDA and CDR2 SQIVND (reference sequence). CDR3 sequence reads: CASSIDGTGAYEKLFF. The DNA for the CDR3 is TGTGCCAGTAGTATAGATGGGACAGGGGCCTACGAAAAACTGTTTTTT.

This chain joins TRBV21-1 and TRBJ2-3; the table's TRBD1 call for D was not verified on the DNA. TRBV21-1 is classified as a pseudogene. This CDR3 spans 17 amino acids. CDR3 protein: CASSKPPDRGVTDTQYF. In DNA, the CDR3 is TGTGCCAGCAGCAAACCTCCTGACAGGGGAGTGACGGATACGCAGTATTTT.

The chain joins TRBV29-1 to TRBJ2-1; no clear D gene. CDR1 and CDR2 from the germline V gene are SQVTM and ANQGSEA. The V gene lost 4 bases and the J gene lost 9 bases, with 10 bases spanning the gap. This CDR3 has 11 residues. In DNA form, the CDR3 reads TGCAGCGTTGGGGTAGCAGTTGAGCAGTTCTTC. Residues: CSVGVAVEQFF.

The chain employs TRBV4-2 and TRBJ2-7; possible D gene TRBD2, 6 bases. In germline, CDR1 is LGHNA, CDR2 YNFKEQ. This CDR3 has 19 amino acids. The ends were cut back, 2 bases at V and 4 bases at J, with 27 bases in the middle. In DNA form, the CDR3 reads TGTGCCAGCAGCCAACGATCTCGCCTCTCTAGCGCCACCCCTTACGAGCAGTACTTC. Its translation: CASSQRSRLSSATPYEQYF.

The V call is TRBV9, the J call TRBJ2-2, with TRBD1 as a possible D gene (5 bases). Trimming cost V 1 base and J 7 bases, with 14 bases left between them. Per germline, CDR1 SGDLS and CDR2 YYNGEE. The CDR3 consists of 15 residues. This CDR3 is CASSVNFRDSGELFF. The CDR3 nucleotides are TGTGCCAGCAGCGTAAACTTCAGGGATAGCGGGGAGCTGTTTTTT.

The gene calls are TRBV9 and TRBJ2-2, with 10 bases aligning to TRBD2. Trimming removed 3 bases from V and 6 bases from J; junction bases left unmatched: 8. The CDR3 spans 16 residues. From germline, CDR1 is SGDLS and CDR2 YYNGEE. The CDR3 here is CASSGLAGGGSGELFF. The CDR3 nucleotides read TGTGCCAGCAGCGGGTTAGCGGGAGGTGGCTCCGGGGAGCTGTTTTTT. The entire variable domain, with the rest obtained from reference TRBV9 and TRBJ2-2, is as follows: DSGVTQTPKHLITATGQRVTLRCSPRSGDLSVYWYQQSLDQGLQFLIQYYNGEERAKGNILERFSAQQFPDLHSELNLSSLELGDSALYFCASSGLAGGGSGELFFGEGSRLTVL.

V gene TRBV28 combines with J gene TRBJ1-2, with 8 positions matching TRBD1. With 5 bases clipped from V and 4 bases from J, the junction kept 9 bases outside the gene matches. Germline V gives CDR1 MDHEN, CDR2 SYDVKM. This CDR3 has 15 residues. The CDR3 protein is CASSPQDRAGYGYTF. CDR3 nucleotides: TGTGCCAGCAGTCCCCAGGACAGGGCGGGCTATGGCTACACCTTC.

This sequence joins TRBV4-3 and TRBJ2-3; D not certain. Germline V gene lookup returns CDR1 LGHNA and CDR2 YSLEER. The CDR3 covers 13 residues. The V end was cut by 1 base, the J end by 4 bases, with 6 bases between. CDR3 loop: CASSQALSDTQYF. CDR3 in DNA: TGCGCCAGCAGCCAAGCGTTATCAGATACGCAGTATTTT.

The chain uses TRBV6-2 or TRBV6-3 and TRBJ1-5, with 10 bases matching TRBD1. The V segment lost 1 base and the J segment 2 bases; nucleotides outside the gene matches: 14. The CDR3 covers 20 residues. The germline V gene has CDR1 MNHEY and CDR2 SVGEGT. The CDR3 DNA reads as TGTGCCAGCAGTTACTTTAAAGGTAGGACAGGGGGTCTTGGCAATCAGCCCCAGCATTTT. Translated, it gives CASSYFKGRTGGLGNQPQHF.

The chain uses TRBV29-1 and TRBJ2-1; D possibly corresponds to TRBD2 (7 bases). Germline CDR1 reads SQVTM; CDR2 reads ANQGSEA. The V and J ends lost 6 bases and 6 bases respectively, with 18 bases between them. The CDR3 has 14 residues. The CDR3 sequence is CSVLRGGRSNEQFF. The CDR3 DNA follows: TGCAGCGTCCTCAGGGGCGGGAGAAGCAATGAGCAGTTCTTC.

The chain recombines TRBV28 with TRBJ2-2; D is undetermined. The CDR3 covers 15 residues. Per germline, CDR1 MDHEN and CDR2 SYDVKM. V lost 2 bases, J lost 3 bases, and 10 bases lay in between. CDR3 nucleotides: TGTGCCAGCAGTTTAGCAGGTCTGGACACCGGGGAGCTGTTTTTT. Protein: CASSLAGLDTGELFF.

CDR3 region: CASRTGTSGNNEQFF. The CDR3 bases are TGTGCCAGCAGAACCGGGACTAGCGGGAACAATGAGCAGTTCTTC. The rearrangement links TRBV6-5 to TRBJ2-1, with 13 bases fitting TRBD2. J gave up 5 bases and V 6 bases, and 4 bases lay outside the gene matches. Germline values: CDR1 MNHEY, CDR2 SVGAGI. The CDR3 is 15 residues long.

V and J are TRBV30 and TRBJ2-3; unclear D gene. The germline CDR1 and CDR2 sequences are GTSNPN and SVGIG (reference sequence). With 0 bases removed from V and 5 bases from J, the gap between germline ends came to 6 bases. The CDR3 loop spans 12 amino acids. CDR3 amino acids: CAWSVNGDTQYF. CDR3 sequence (DNA): TGTGCCTGGAGTGTAAACGGAGATACGCAGTATTTT.

The V gene is TRBV10-3, the J gene TRBJ1-5; the D gene is possibly TRBD1 (5 bases). V was clipped by 2 bases and J by 7 bases, with 6 bases between them. Germline V CDR1 and CDR2: ENHRY, SYGVKD. CDR3 length equals 12 residues. As DNA, the CDR3 is TGTGCCATCAGTGAGCCAGGGCAGCCCCAGCATTTT. Its translation is CAISEPGQPQHF.

The chain employs TRBV7-2 and TRBJ2-2; D perhaps matches TRBD2 (5 bases). CDR3 size: 15 residues. The ends were cut back, 0 bases at V and 2 bases at J, with 7 bases in the middle. Looked up from germline, CDR1 is SGHTA and CDR2 is FQGNSA. The CDR3 here is CASSLAAVNTGELFF. The CDR3 DNA sequence: TGTGCCAGCAGCTTAGCAGCGGTTAACACCGGGGAGCTGTTTTTT.

This chain connects TRBV2 to TRBJ2-2; TRBD2 might be the D (5 bases). Looked up from germline, CDR1 is SNHLY and CDR2 is FYNNEI. The CDR3 runs 13 residues. Trimming left V 6 bases short and J 5 bases short, with 10 bases between. The CDR3 DNA sequence: TGTGCCAGCAGGTCCGGGGAAACCGGGGAGCTGTTTTTT. Translated: CASRSGETGELFF.

The CDR3 reads CASSPGFGSGNTIYF. As DNA, the CDR3 is TGCGCCAGCAGCCCGGGTTTCGGCTCTGGAAACACCATATATTTT. V usage is TRBV5-1 and J usage is TRBJ1-3, with D uncertain. CDR3 length: 15 residues. V lost 4 bases and J 0 bases, leaving 11 bases between the germline ends. Germline CDR1 and CDR2: SGHRS and YFSETQ.

The chain combines TRBV4-2 with TRBJ1-5; 8 nucleotides agree with TRBD1. V lost 0 bases and J lost 7; bases outside the gene matches: 8. This CDR3 is built from 16 residues. Per the germline V gene, CDR1 is LGHNA and CDR2 is YNFKEQ. The CDR3 spells CASSQESGQGTQPQHF. CDR3 coding DNA: TGTGCCAGCAGCCAAGAAAGCGGACAGGGTACCCAGCCCCAGCATTTT.

The chain recombines TRBV19 with TRBJ2-5, with 10 bases lining up with TRBD1. The CDR3 is made up of 14 amino acids. V lost 3 bases to trimming and J lost 5 bases; unmatched junction nucleotides: 3. Germline-derived CDR1 and CDR2 are LNHDA and SQIVND (reference sequence). The CDR3 spells CASSIGTGAETQYF. The CDR3 DNA follows: TGTGCCAGTAGTATCGGGACAGGGGCGGAGACCCAGTACTTC.

J is TRBJ2-1 and V is TRBV18; 10 nucleotides agree with TRBD2. Germline CDR1 is KGHSH and CDR2 is LQKENI. This CDR3 is 19 amino acids long. V shed 6 bases, J shed 0 bases, and the junction held 14 bases outside the gene matches. Here the CDR3 reads CASSALLTSGPSSYNEQFF. DNA of the CDR3: TGTGCCAGCTCGGCACTATTGACTAGCGGGCCTAGCTCCTACAATGAGCAGTTCTTC.

The J gene is TRBJ1-2, the V gene TRBV5-1; 9 bases are shared with TRBD1. CDR3 length: 16 amino acids. Germline values: CDR1 SGHRS, CDR2 YFSETQ. The junction had 11 bases not matched to a gene; V was cut back by 0 bases and J by 8 bases. CDR3 in DNA: TGCGCCAGCAGCTTGGAGGGGACAGGGCTTAAAGACGGCTACACCTTC. Protein product: CASSLEGTGLKDGYTF. Supplemented by reference TRBV5-1 and TRBJ1-2, the full variable domain reads KAGVTQTPRYLIKTRGQQVTLSCSPISGHRSVSWYQQTPGQGLQFLFEYFSETQRNKGNFPGRFSGRQFSNSRSEMNVSTLELGDSALYLCASSLEGTGLKDGYTFGSGTRLTVV.

The V and J genes are TRBV3-1 (or the pseudogene TRBV3-2) and TRBJ2-3, with 10 bases fitting TRBD1. With 3 bases clipped from V and 2 bases from J, the junction kept 5 bases outside the gene matches. Germline CDR1 LGHDT, CDR2 YNNKEL (reference sequence). The CDR3 consists of 16 residues. CDR3 nucleotide sequence: TGTGCCAGCAGCCACTGGGACAGGGGTGTCACAGATACGCAGTATTTT. Its protein is CASSHWDRGVTDTQYF.

This clone was recorded a few times. V and J are TRBV29-1 and TRBJ2-7, with 9 bases matching TRBD1. The CDR3 is 12 amino acids. J lost 2 bases, V lost 6 bases, and 2 bases had no gene match. Per the germline V gene, CDR1 is SQVTM and CDR2 is ANQGSEA. As DNA, the CDR3 is TGCAGCGTCCGACAGGGGGCCTACGAGCAGTACTTC. This translates into CSVRQGAYEQYF.

The genes are TRBV7-9 and TRBJ2-7, with TRBD2 identical over 7 bases. This CDR3 spans 14 amino acids. Germline CDR1 is SEHNR and CDR2 is FQNEAQ (reference sequence). After removal of 4 bases from V and 0 bases from J, the junction contained 3 bases not matched to a gene. The CDR3 region is CASSWGGSSYEQYF. In DNA, the CDR3 is TGTGCCAGCAGCTGGGGGGGGAGCTCCTACGAGCAGTACTTC.